What follows are 29 T cell receptor beta chains derived from one specimen sequenced in a study of cytomegalovirus exposure and HLA in healthy donors. Repertoires were generated with immunoSEQ multiplex PCR, while TCRdb's copy carries only in-frame clones and drops some. The table has approximately 220,000 clones, roughly 88% seen once; the top ten hold around 15%. The source material was PBMCs. Every receptor here comes from a woman under 40 in good health and CMV-seropositive.

The chain links TRBV9 to TRBJ2-7, with D possibly called TRBD1 or TRBD2 (5 bases each). The CDR3 is 14 amino acids. The germline V gene encodes CDR1 SGDLS and CDR2 YYNGEE. The germline V and J ends were trimmed by 4 bases and 0 bases, with 11 bases remaining between them. The CDR3 region has the DNA TGTGCCAGCAGCCCCCGGGACCACTCCTACGAGCAGTACTTC. This gives the protein CASSPRDHSYEQYF.

This sequence joins TRBV29-1 and TRBJ2-4; tentatively, D is TRBD2 (7 bases). Germline V gene sequence: CDR1 SQVTM, CDR2 ANQGSEA. The CDR3 consists of 13 residues. Deletions cut 6 bases from V and 3 bases from J, with 12 bases between. The CDR3 nucleotides are TGCAGCGTCCGGGGAGGGGGCAAAAACATTCAGTACTTC. Translating it yields CSVRGGGKNIQYF.

This clone appeared once. The CDR3: CASSEGVTQYF. DNA of the CDR3: TGTGCCAGCAGTGAAGGAGTAACGCAGTATTTT. The chain recombines TRBV2 with TRBJ2-3; the D is unclear. CDR1 and CDR2 from the germline V gene are SNHLY and FYNNEI. The CDR3 extends over 11 amino acids. V was pared by 1 base and J by 9 bases, with 5 bases between.

This chain connects TRBV15 to TRBJ2-1, with D possibly being TRBD1 or TRBD2 (5 bases each). The length of the CDR3 is 12 residues. Between the trimmed V and J ends, which lost 8 bases and 7 bases, there was a span of 12 bases. CDR1 LNHNV and CDR2 YYDKDF come from the germline V gene (reference sequence). The CDR3 region has the DNA TGTGCCACCGGGACGCACAAAAATGAGCAGTTCTTC. Amino acids: CATGTHKNEQFF. The whole variable domain, filled in from reference TRBV15 and TRBJ2-1, reads DAMVIQNPRYQVTQFGKPVTLSCSQTLNHNVMYWYQQKSSQAPKLLFHYYDKDFNNEADTPDNFQSRRPNTSFCFLDIRSPGLGDTAMYLCATGTHKNEQFFGPGTRLTVL.

The chain joins TRBV6-6 to TRBJ1-2; TRBD1 might be the D (6 bases). The germline gives CDR1 MNHNY, CDR2 SVGAGI (reference sequence). V lost 6 bases, J lost 6 bases, and 8 bases lay in between. The CDR3 has 11 amino acids. The CDR3: CASRGTNGYTF. The CDR3 coding sequence is TGTGCCAGCAGGGGGACAAATGGCTACACCTTC.

This sequence joins TRBV28 and TRBJ1-1; D is ambiguous. Between the trimmed V and J ends, which lost 2 bases and 6 bases, there was a span of 13 bases. This CDR3 is 14 amino acids long. From germline, CDR1 is MDHEN and CDR2 SYDVKM. CDR3 region: CASSLDRGIAEAFF. CDR3 DNA sequence: TGTGCCAGCAGTTTAGATCGGGGAATCGCTGAAGCTTTCTTT.

V is TRBV2 and J is TRBJ1-2; no reliable D call. This CDR3 region has 13 residues. Germline CDR1 and CDR2: SNHLY and FYNNEI. V lost 6 bases and J 2 bases, leaving 10 bases between the germline ends. The CDR3 nucleotides read TGTGCCAGCAGGAGGACCCTGAACTATGGCTACACCTTC. It is translated as CASRRTLNYGYTF.

The DNA for the CDR3 is TGTGCCAGCAGTGGGTGGGACAGATCCCTCTCTGGAAACACCATATATTTT. Translating it yields CASSGWDRSLSGNTIYF. This chain uses TRBV2 with TRBJ1-3; 7 bases match TRBD1. The CDR3 contains 17 residues. J was trimmed by 0 bases and V by 4 bases; bases with no gene match: 9. Germline CDR1 reads SNHLY; CDR2 reads FYNNEI.

The rearrangement uses TRBV5-6 and TRBJ2-5; D perhaps matches TRBD2 (6 bases). Trimming took 1 base from V and 3 from J, leaving 13 bases between them. The CDR3 is made up of 15 amino acids. CDR1 is SGHDT and CDR2 is YYEEEE in the germline V gene. CDR3: CASSLKDYIEETQYF. CDR3 bases: TGTGCCAGCAGCTTGAAGGACTATATCGAAGAGACCCAGTACTTC. The full variable domain, with the rest looked up from reference TRBV5-6 and TRBJ2-5, is DAGVTQSPTHLIKTRGQQVTLRCSPKSGHDTVSWYQQALGQGPQFIFQYYEEEERQRGNFPDRFSGHQFPNYSSELNVNALLLGDSALYLCASSLKDYIEETQYFGPGTRLLVL.

This chain joins TRBV5-1 and TRBJ2-7, with D perhaps given as TRBD1 or TRBD2 (6 bases each). CDR3 length: 15 amino acids. Germline V gives CDR1 SGHRS, CDR2 YFSETQ. The germline V and J ends were trimmed by 4 bases and 3 bases, with 17 bases remaining between them. Written as DNA, the CDR3 is TGCGCCAGCAGCCCTGACCCGGAGGGGGTCTACGAGCAGTACTTC. It encodes CASSPDPEGVYEQYF.

This clone was detected a few times. The chain joins TRBV19 to TRBJ2-7, with 11 bases that match TRBD2. Germline values: CDR1 LNHDA, CDR2 SQIVND (reference sequence). The CDR3 contains 15 residues. With 1 base clipped from V and 2 bases from J, the junction kept 1 base outside the gene matches. CDR3 DNA: TGTGCCAGTAGTATAGGACTAGCGGGAACCTACGAGCAGTACTTC. It is translated as CASSIGLAGTYEQYF.

The V and J genes are TRBV5-5 and TRBJ1-1; the D gene is possibly TRBD1 (5 bases). CDR1 SGHKS and CDR2 YYEKEE come from the germline V gene (reference sequence). V lost 1 base and J lost 0, with 13 bases in between. CDR3 length equals 16 residues. The CDR3 sequence: CASSLSGRGVNTEAFF. The CDR3 nucleotides are TGTGCCAGCAGCTTGTCCGGGCGGGGGGTGAACACTGAAGCTTTCTTT.

The chain combines TRBV7-9 with TRBJ2-5; D unresolved. Germline V gives CDR1 SEHNR, CDR2 FQNEAQ (reference sequence). V gave up 2 bases and J gave up 5 bases, with 9 bases separating them. The length of the CDR3 is 13 residues. The CDR3 is CASSLILGETQYF. The CDR3 DNA is TGTGCCAGCAGCTTAATACTCGGGGAGACCCAGTACTTC.

V gene TRBV4-3 combines with J gene TRBJ2-6; 7 nucleotides match TRBD1. The trim removed 2 bases at V and 2 bases at J, leaving 9 bases unmatched. The CDR3 is made up of 18 amino acids. Germline-derived CDR1 and CDR2 are LGHNA and YSLEER. CDR3 coding DNA: TGCGCCAGCAGCCAAAATCACAGGGGCCCCACTGGGGCCAACGTCCTGACTTTC. This encodes CASSQNHRGPTGANVLTF.

This rearrangement joins TRBV9 to TRBJ2-1; TRBD1 is a possible D gene (5 bases). Trimming removed 4 bases from V and 2 bases from J, with 16 bases in between. This CDR3 has 16 amino acids. Per the germline V gene, CDR1 is SGDLS and CDR2 is YYNGEE. CDR3 sequence (DNA): TGTGCCAGCAGCCCTAGAAGGGGTAATACCTACAATGAGCAGTTCTTC. It specifies CASSPRRGNTYNEQFF. Combining the CDR3 with reference TRBV9 and TRBJ2-1 gives the whole variable domain DSGVTQTPKHLITATGQRVTLRCSPRSGDLSVYWYQQSLDQGLQFLIQYYNGEERAKGNILERFSAQQFPDLHSELNLSSLELGDSALYFCASSPRRGNTYNEQFFGPGTRLTVL.

The rearrangement joins TRBV11-3 to TRBJ1-3, with D unclear. CDR3 length: 13 residues. V shed 2 bases and J shed 2 bases, with 4 bases lying between them. The germline gives CDR1 SGHNT, CDR2 YENEEA. The DNA for the CDR3 is TGTGCCAGCAGCTTATCGGCTGGAAACACCATATATTTT. Translating gives CASSLSAGNTIYF.

This chain connects TRBV5-6 to TRBJ1-2, with D perhaps matching TRBD1 (6 bases). The V end lost 4 bases, the J end lost 2 bases, and 9 bases lay between the germline ends. Germline CDR1 is SGHDT and CDR2 is YYEEEE. The CDR3 consists of 13 residues. In DNA, the CDR3 is TGTGCCAGCAGCCCGGGACACAACTATGGCTACACCTTC. This translates into CASSPGHNYGYTF.

This chain joins TRBV27 and TRBJ2-1; 8 nucleotides align to TRBD1. Germline CDR1 and CDR2: MNHEY and SMNVEV (reference sequence). This CDR3 comprises 14 residues. The V and J ends lost 5 bases and 8 bases, in that order; junction bases with no gene match: 8. CDR3 residues: CASSLPDRDYEQFF. DNA for the CDR3: TGTGCCAGCAGTCTCCCGGACAGGGACTATGAGCAGTTCTTC.

The gene calls are TRBV27 and TRBJ2-2; no reliable D call. In germline, CDR1 is MNHEY, CDR2 SMNVEV (reference sequence). The CDR3 covers 15 residues. V gave up 2 bases and J gave up 7 bases, with 14 bases separating them. For the CDR3, the DNA is TGTGCCAGCAGTTTACCCCCCGACACCGGCGGGGAGCTGTTTTTT. It encodes CASSLPPDTGGELFF.

J is TRBJ2-7 and V is TRBV7-9; weak D call: TRBD2 (5 bases). The length of the CDR3 is 17 residues. The V and J ends lost 4 bases and 0 bases respectively, with 19 bases between them. Germline CDR1 and CDR2: SEHNR and FQNEAQ (reference sequence). DNA of the CDR3: TGTGCCAGCAGCTCCCGGGGTCGCGGCGTGAGCTCCTACGAGCAGTACTTC. This gives the protein CASSSRGRGVSSYEQYF. Together with reference TRBV7-9 and TRBJ2-7, the CDR3 gives the full variable domain: DTGVSQNPRHKITKRGQNVTFRCDPISEHNRLYWYRQTLGQGPEFLTYFQNEAQLEKSRLLSDRFSAERPKGSFSTLEIQRTEQGDSAMYLCASSSRGRGVSSYEQYFGPGTRLTVT.

This clone was counted once. This chain uses TRBV30 with TRBJ1-3; D is perhaps TRBD1 (5 bases). CDR1 is GTSNPN, CDR2 SVGIG, per germline (reference sequence). The CDR3 spans 15 residues. Between the trimmed V and J ends, which lost 4 bases and 0 bases, there was a span of 13 bases. The CDR3 reads CAWTGKLSSGNTIYF. The CDR3 DNA reads TGTGCCTGGACAGGGAAATTAAGCTCTGGAAACACCATATATTTT. Full variable domain (outside the CDR3, taken from reference TRBV30 and TRBJ1-3): SQTIHQWPATLVQPVGSPLSLECTVEGTSNPNLYWYRQAAGRGLQLLFYSVGIGQISSEVPQNLSASRPQDRQFILSSKKLLLSDSGFYLCAWTGKLSSGNTIYFGEGSWLTVV.

A single count supports this clone. Its ends do not fully match the called genes, so a read error is possible. As DNA, the CDR3 is TGTGCCAGCGACACCCAGCAAGGCAGGGGGGCGGCCTTC. It yields the protein CASDTQQGRGAAF. This sequence joins TRBV6-6 and TRBJ1-2, with 7 bases matching TRBD1. Germline values: CDR1 MNHNY, CDR2 SVGAGI (reference sequence). The CDR3 extends over 13 amino acids.

This clone is a singleton in its sample. This chain joins TRBV29-1 and TRBJ2-5; 7 bases agree with TRBD1. J lost 4 bases, V lost 6 bases, and 5 bases had no gene match. Germline loops: CDR1 SQVTM, CDR2 ANQGSEA. There are 12 residues in the CDR3. Written as DNA, the CDR3 is TGCAGCGTCGAGGGGGCGGGAGAGACCCAGTACTTC. Translation gives CSVEGAGETQYF.

J is TRBJ2-2 and V is TRBV29-1, with 7 nucleotides matching TRBD1. The V gene end was trimmed by 1 base and the J gene end by 4 bases; junction bases not matched to a gene: 0. CDR1 is SQVTM and CDR2 is ANQGSEA in the germline V gene. The CDR3 loop spans 13 amino acids. CDR3 bases: TGCAGCGTTGAAGGGGACAGCACCGGGGAGCTGTTTTTT. Residues: CSVEGDSTGELFF.

CDR3 sequence: CASSEVEWRLSNQPQHF. The DNA of the CDR3 is TGTGCCAGCAGTGAAGTAGAATGGCGGCTTAGCAATCAGCCCCAGCATTTT. The chain employs TRBV6-1 and TRBJ1-5; D gene unclear. V was trimmed by 1 base and J by 0 bases, leaving 13 bases between them. The CDR3 is made up of 17 amino acids. CDR1 is MNHNS, CDR2 SASEGT, per germline.

This chain uses TRBV2 with TRBJ2-5; D could derive from TRBD1 or TRBD2 (5 bases each). The CDR3 loop spans 13 amino acids. The V and J ends lost 6 bases and 5 bases respectively, with 13 bases between them. Per the germline V gene, CDR1 is SNHLY and CDR2 is FYNNEI. CDR3 amino acids: CASRSGAWETQYF. The DNA of the CDR3 is TGTGCCAGCAGATCCGGGGCTTGGGAGACCCAGTACTTC.

V and J are TRBV2 and TRBJ2-1; 7 nucleotides align to TRBD2. Germline assignment: CDR1 SNHLY and CDR2 FYNNEI. The CDR3 spans 16 residues. Losses at the gene ends were 6 bases for V and 0 bases for J; bases not matched to a gene: 8. The CDR3 DNA is TGTGCCAGCAGACTTCTAGCGGCAAGCTCCTACAATGAGCAGTTCTTC. Protein sequence: CASRLLAASSYNEQFF.

The chain couples TRBV5-6 to TRBJ2-7, with TRBD1 matching 8 bases. This CDR3 is built from 15 residues. Germline trimming cut 0 bases from V and 4 bases from J; bases unmatched to any gene: 6. Germline V CDR1 and CDR2: SGHDT, YYEEEE. The CDR3 loop is CASSLGAGGQYEQYF. For the CDR3, the DNA is TGTGCCAGCAGCTTGGGGGCAGGGGGCCAGTACGAGCAGTACTTC.

The CDR3 DNA follows: TGTGCCAGCACCCCTCCTCAAGGTAACTATGGCTACACCTTC. Protein sequence: CASTPPQGNYGYTF. V usage is TRBV28 and J usage is TRBJ1-2; no firm D call. V dropped 7 bases and J dropped 1 base, with 13 bases sitting between them. Germline V gene sequence: CDR1 MDHEN, CDR2 SYDVKM. The CDR3 is 14 amino acids.